The rows below give T cell receptor beta chains drawn from one sample of a study of blood T cell repertoires in COVID-19. TCRdb's table, derived via immunoSEQ multiplex PCR, lists solely in-frame clones and lacks some. The profile shows roughly 220,000 clones, around 82% of them singletons. Source material: peripheral blood. The receptor source for this set is a woman aged 65 to 85 with acute or convalescent COVID-19. Both conserved end residues are part of each CDR3. Fields, in order: clone size, V gene, D gene, J gene, CDR3 DNA, CDR3 protein. A D gene is named only where the DNA matches it firmly. Clone size is given for some rows only: seen once, a few or many times, or a class if the clone is expanded.

clone size: -; V gene: TRBV15; D gene: -; J gene: TRBJ2-2; CDR3 DNA: TGTGCCACCAGCAGCACCAGGGGGGCCGCGAACACCGGGGAGCTGTTTTTT; CDR3 protein: CATSSTRGAANTGELFF
clone size: once; V gene: TRBV29-1; D gene: -; J gene: TRBJ1-2; CDR3 DNA: TGCAGCGGGAAGGAGGATGGGGATGGCTACACCTTC; CDR3 protein: CSGKEDGDGYTF
clone size: -; V gene: TRBV30; D gene: -; J gene: TRBJ1-2; CDR3 DNA: TGTGCCTGGAGCCCTCCCGGGATGGGCTATGGCTACACCTTC; CDR3 protein: CAWSPPGMGYGYTF
clone size: few; V gene: TRBV6-8; D gene: -; J gene: TRBJ2-2; CDR3 DNA: TGTGCCAGCAGTTACTCGCTAGACGGGGAGCTGTTTTTT; CDR3 protein: CASSYSLDGELFF
clone size: -; V gene: TRBV2; D gene: TRBD2; J gene: TRBJ2-1; CDR3 DNA: TGTGCCAGCAGTGAAGGGGCGGGAGGTTACAATGAGCAGTTCTTC; CDR3 protein: CASSEGAGGYNEQFF
clone size: -; V gene: TRBV2; D gene: TRBD2; J gene: TRBJ2-3; CDR3 DNA: TGTGCCAGCACGTCGGGACTAGCGGGACCCACAGATACGCAGTATTTT; CDR3 protein: CASTSGLAGPTDTQYF
clone size: few; V gene: TRBV7-9; D gene: -; J gene: TRBJ1-6; CDR3 DNA: TGTGCCAGCAGCTTAGTATACAGCTCTATAGATTCACCCCTCCACTTT; CDR3 protein: CASSLVYSSIDSPLHF
clone size: -; V gene: TRBV11-1; D gene: -; J gene: TRBJ2-1; CDR3 DNA: TGTGCCAGCAGCTTAGCTTCGAGCTCCTACAATGAGCAGTTCTTC; CDR3 protein: CASSLASSSYNEQFF
clone size: -; V gene: TRBV19; D gene: TRBD1; J gene: TRBJ1-5; CDR3 DNA: TGTGCCAGTAGACCTGACAGGGGTGAGAATCAGCCCCAGCATTTT; CDR3 protein: CASRPDRGENQPQHF
clone size: -; V gene: TRBV20-1; D gene: -; J gene: TRBJ1-1; CDR3 DNA: TGCAGTGCGAACCGGGACACTGAAGCTTTCTTT; CDR3 protein: CSANRDTEAFF
clone size: -; V gene: TRBV2; D gene: TRBD1; J gene: TRBJ1-5; CDR3 DNA: TGTGCCAGCAACAGGGGCAGTCAGCCCCAGCATTTT; CDR3 protein: CASNRGSQPQHF
clone size: -; V gene: TRBV28; D gene: TRBD2; J gene: TRBJ2-1; CDR3 DNA: TGTGCCAGCAGTTCCCCGGGACTAGCGGCCCGGAATGAGCAGTTCTTC; CDR3 protein: CASSSPGLAARNEQFF
clone size: -; V gene: TRBV11-2; D gene: TRBD1; J gene: TRBJ1-1; CDR3 DNA: TGTGCCAGCAGCTGGACCGGGACAGACGGGACTGAAGCTTTCTTT; CDR3 protein: CASSWTGTDGTEAFF
clone size: once; V gene: TRBV18; D gene: -; J gene: TRBJ1-5; CDR3 DNA: TGTGCCAGCTCACTAGACAGCGTCAATCAGCCCCAGCATTTT; CDR3 protein: CASSLDSVNQPQHF
clone size: -; V gene: TRBV19; D gene: -; J gene: TRBJ2-3; CDR3 DNA: TGTGCCAGTAAGGGGCTAGCGAGCACAGATACGCAGTATTTT; CDR3 protein: CASKGLASTDTQYF
clone size: -; V gene: TRBV19; D gene: TRBD2; J gene: TRBJ2-1; CDR3 DNA: TGTGCCAGTAGCCCGGGACTAGCGGGAGGGGTAAAAGACTACAATGAGCAGTTCTTC; CDR3 protein: CASSPGLAGGVKDYNEQFF
clone size: -; V gene: TRBV28; D gene: TRBD2; J gene: TRBJ2-7; CDR3 DNA: TGTGCCAGCAGTGGGGGAACTAGCGGGATTAACTACGAGCAGTACTTC; CDR3 protein: CASSGGTSGINYEQYF
clone size: once; V gene: TRBV28; D gene: TRBD2; J gene: TRBJ2-3; CDR3 DNA: TGTGCCAGCAGCCCAGCGGGGAACACAGATACGCAGTATTTT; CDR3 protein: CASSPAGNTDTQYF
clone size: -; V gene: TRBV7-3; D gene: TRBD1; J gene: TRBJ1-6; CDR3 DNA: TGTGCCAGCAGCTTGGGGGGCAGGGGGCGATCACCCCTCCACTTT; CDR3 protein: CASSLGGRGRSPLHF
clone size: -; V gene: TRBV30; D gene: -; J gene: TRBJ2-7; CDR3 DNA: TGTGCCTGGAGTGACCCAGGTGACTCCTACGAGCAGTACTTC; CDR3 protein: CAWSDPGDSYEQYF
clone size: few; V gene: TRBV7-8; D gene: TRBD1; J gene: TRBJ1-1; CDR3 DNA: TGTGCCAGCAGCTTACTAGGGGGCGTGGGGGCCACTGAAGCTTTCTTT; CDR3 protein: CASSLLGGVGATEAFF
clone size: few; V gene: TRBV7-9; D gene: -; J gene: TRBJ1-2; CDR3 DNA: TGTGCCAGCAGCACAGGGACGGTTGGCTACACCTTC; CDR3 protein: CASSTGTVGYTF